A selection of T cell receptor beta chains follows, all from one sample in a study of CD8 T cells in Susac syndrome. TCRdb reanalysed the immunoSEQ multiplex PCR reads using MiXCR and keeps one entry per CDR3 protein. The sample contains under 200,000 distinct CDR3 sequences, around 94% of which appear only once. The sample was CD4+ T cells from PBMCs. These receptors originate from a human donor in good health. Both conserved end residues are part of each CDR3. A D gene is named only where the DNA matches it firmly. Only part of the rows carry a size: once, few, many, or a class if the clone is expanded.

V,size,J,D,CDR3,DNA
TRBV20-1,-,TRBJ2-1,TRBD2,CSAATVLAGQYNEQFF,TGCAGTGCTGCTACCGTTCTAGCGGGGCAGTACAATGAGCAGTTCTTC
TRBV11-2,-,TRBJ1-2,TRBD1,CASSSYRGQDGYTF,TGTGCCAGCAGCTCTTACAGGGGGCAGGATGGCTACACCTTC
TRBV29-1,-,TRBJ2-3,-,CSASGRGGSDTQYF,TGCAGCGCCAGCGGCAGGGGAGGGTCAGATACGCAGTATTTT
TRBV28,-,TRBJ2-5,-,CASSSSARETQYF,TGTGCCAGCAGTTCCTCGGCCCGGGAGACCCAGTACTTC
TRBV29-1,-,TRBJ2-3,-,CSVVVDGDTQYF,TGCAGCGTTGTAGTGGACGGTGATACGCAGTATTTT
TRBV29-1,-,TRBJ1-1,-,CSVDSGHGTEAFF,TGCAGCGTTGACTCGGGACATGGGACTGAAGCTTTCTTT
TRBV5-1,-,TRBJ1-6,TRBD1,CASSLVEGARAPLHF,TGCGCCAGCAGCTTGGTAGAGGGGGCAAGGGCACCCCTCCACTTT
TRBV12-3/TRBV12-4,-,TRBJ2-1,TRBD1,CASRRDRGSYNEQFF,TGTGCCAGCAGACGGGACAGGGGCTCCTACAATGAGCAGTTCTTC
TRBV3-1,-,TRBJ2-3,TRBD1,CASRRQGDTQYF,TGTGCCAGCAGGAGACAGGGGGATACGCAGTATTTT
TRBV20-1,-,TRBJ2-5,-,CSARRAGQETQYF,TGCAGTGCCCGCCGCGCAGGACAAGAGACCCAGTACTTC
TRBV7-8,-,TRBJ2-5,TRBD1,CASSLVRGRPQETQYF,TGTGCCAGCAGCTTAGTCAGGGGGCGCCCACAAGAGACCCAGTACTTC
TRBV12-3/TRBV12-4,once,TRBJ2-1,-,CASSERTEQFF,TGTGCCAGCAGTGAGCGGACCGAGCAGTTCTTC
TRBV7-2,-,TRBJ2-1,-,CASSKTGRYNEQFF,TGTGCCAGCAGCAAGACAGGGAGGTACAATGAGCAGTTCTTC
TRBV20-1,-,TRBJ1-5,TRBD1,CSARRGDRNQPQHF,TGCAGTGCTAGACGTGGGGACAGGAATCAGCCCCAGCATTTT
TRBV3-1,-,TRBJ1-2,-,CASSQGRARVYGYTF,TGTGCCAGCAGCCAGGGGAGGGCCAGAGTCTATGGCTACACCTTC
TRBV7-9,-,TRBJ1-4,-,CASSLAGGPKVFF,TGTGCCAGCAGCTTAGCCGGGGGGCCGAAGGTGTTTTTT
TRBV3-1,-,TRBJ1-1,-,CASSLLDRNTEAFF,TGTGCCAGCAGCCTCCTCGACAGGAACACTGAAGCTTTCTTT
TRBV3-1,once,TRBJ1-2,-,CASSQYNYGYTF,TGTGCCAGCAGCCAATACAACTATGGCTACACCTTC
TRBV10-3,-,TRBJ1-1,-,CAITEGGRAEAFF,TGTGCCATCACCGAAGGGGGGAGGGCTGAAGCTTTCTTT
TRBV20-1,-,TRBJ1-6,-,CSASIGGQADSPLHF,TGCAGTGCTAGTATTGGGGGGCAGGCGGATTCACCCCTCCACTTT
TRBV19,-,TRBJ1-5,-,CATGDRWDQPQHF,TGTGCCACTGGAGACAGATGGGATCAGCCCCAGCATTTT
TRBV15,-,TRBJ2-3,TRBD1,CATSSRQGGITDTQYF,TGTGCCACCAGTTCTCGACAGGGGGGAATCACAGATACGCAGTATTTT
TRBV12-3/TRBV12-4,-,TRBJ1-3,-,CASSAGNTIYF,TGTGCCAGCAGTGCTGGAAACACCATATATTTT
TRBV12-3/TRBV12-4,-,TRBJ1-6,TRBD1,CASSLGQTGLSPLHF,TGTGCCAGCAGTCTGGGCCAGACAGGGTTATCACCCCTCCACTTT
TRBV12-3/TRBV12-4,-,TRBJ2-6,TRBD1,CASSVGDRVLGANVLTF,TGTGCCAGCAGCGTGGGGGACAGGGTCCTTGGGGCCAACGTCCTGACTTTC
TRBV2,-,TRBJ2-5,TRBD1,CASSGGQAQETQYF,TGTGCCAGCAGCGGGGGACAGGCCCAAGAGACCCAGTACTTC
TRBV5-6,-,TRBJ2-7,-,CASSFPKGGEEQYF,TGTGCCAGCAGCTTCCCCAAGGGGGGTGAGGAACAGTACTTC
TRBV14,-,TRBJ2-1,-,CASSLGQSNFYNEQFF,TGTGCCAGCAGTCTCGGACAGTCTAACTTCTACAATGAGCAGTTCTTC
TRBV15,-,TRBJ1-1,-,CATSRGEGLHTEAFF,TGTGCCACCAGCAGGGGAGAGGGCCTACACACTGAAGCTTTCTTT
TRBV20-1,once,TRBJ2-3,TRBD2,CSATPGGVADTQYF,TGCAGTGCTACTCCCGGGGGGGTAGCAGATACGCAGTATTTT